The 30 T cell receptor delta chains below come from one sample, sequenced in a study of γδ T cells in repeated Plasmodium falciparum infection. Bulk repertoires came from Vgamma9/Vdelta2+ or Vdelta2-negative gammadelta T cells flow-sorted from PBMC. TCRdb re-called the multiplex PCR reads with CATT. The data contain around 49,000 delta-chain clones, about 2% of them singletons. Sequencing was performed on gamma-delta T cells from blood. The receptors come from a pool of human donors (malaria-infected and uninfected, not separated).

On this clone itself: This sequence is one base from a far larger clone and is likely a read error. The same CDR3 arises from other DNA sequences in this sample as well. The rearrangement links TRDV3 to TRDJ1; TRDD3 aligns across 12 bases. CDR3 length: 22 residues. Trimming removed 0 bases from V and 0 bases from J; junction bases left unmatched: 23. Germline assignment: CDR1 TVYSNPD and CDR2 GDNSRS (reference sequence). The CDR3 reads CAFRSGYLPYWGILGNTDKLIF. In nucleotides, the CDR3 is TGTGCCTTTAGGTCGGGCTACCTCCCGTACTGGGGGATACTGGGAAACACCGATAAACTCATCTTT.

This clone turned up a few times. A read error likely explains why the TCRdb protein, taken from a much larger clone, differs from this DNA's translation at residue 8; the protein shown is translated from the DNA. The chain joins TRDV2 to TRDJ1, with TRDD3 as a possible D gene (5 bases). This CDR3 region has 20 residues. Germline V gene sequence: CDR1 GEAIGNYY, CDR2 EKD. V was shortened by 4 bases and J by 3 bases, with 32 bases between the two germline ends. CDR3 protein: CACEPMGLERVPRVADKLIF. In nucleotides, the CDR3 is TGTGCCTGTGAACCTATGGGGTTAGAAAGGGTTCCAAGGGTGGCCGATAAACTCATCTTT.

A few counts support this clone. This likely came from a read error, as a far larger clone is one base away. The sample contains more than one DNA sequence encoding this CDR3. This rearrangement joins TRDV3 to TRDJ1, with a possible D match to TRDD2 (9 bases). The J gene comes from matching the DNA to germline here; TCRdb lacks it. CDR3 length: 24 residues. Germline V gene data show CDR1 as TVYSNPD and CDR2 as GDNSRS (reference sequence). V gave up 0 bases and J gave up 3 bases, with 44 bases separating them. The CDR3 DNA reads TGTGCCTTTAGCTTACCAGACCAGGGCCTTCCTACCAGTACTGGGGGGTACGAGGCCGATAAACTCATCTTT. It specifies CAFSLPDQGLPTSTGGYEADKLIF.

Comments on this clone: This DNA translates differently at residue 19 from the TCRdb protein, which is that of a much larger clone; a read error is likely, and the protein shown is the DNA's own translation. The chain links TRDV2 to TRDJ1; 9 bases map to TRDD3. TCRdb supplies no J gene; here it was assigned by aligning the nucleotide sequence to germline. V trimming: 0 bases; J trimming: 2 bases; junction bases outside the gene matches: 54. The CDR3 is made up of 32 amino acids. CDR1 GEAIGNYY and CDR2 EKD come from the germline V gene. The CDR3 reads CACDTELGVVIPPFREFRCWGIPLRGTDKLIF. The CDR3, as DNA: TGTGCCTGTGACACCGAACTGGGAGTTGTGATTCCGCCCTTCCGGGAGTTCCGCTGCTGGGGGATCCCTCTGAGGGGGACCGATAAACTCATCTTT.

This clone was counted at least ten times. J is TRDJ1 and V is TRDV1; TRDD3 agrees at 8 bases. The CDR3 has 19 residues. V shed 5 bases and J 4 bases; nucleotides not matched to a gene: 21. The germline V gene has CDR1 TSWWSYY and CDR2 QGS. CDR3 in DNA: TGTGCTCTTGGGCTCTTAGAGGGGGGGAACTGGGGGTTAATCGATAAACTCATCTTT. Amino acid sequence: CALGLLEGGNWGLIDKLIF.

This clone was seen a handful of times. The protein given by TCRdb reflects a much larger clone and differs at residue 9 from this DNA's translation, likely from a read error; the protein shown is the DNA's translation. V usage is TRDV3 and J usage is TRDJ1, with 13 bases identical to TRDD3. The J gene, not given by TCRdb, was assigned here from a germline match of the nucleotide sequence. This CDR3 comprises 13 residues. With V trimmed by 3 bases and J by 7 bases, 5 bases remained unmatched. Germline loops: CDR1 TVYSNPD, CDR2 GDNSRS (reference sequence). The CDR3 sequence: CALSTGGYGKLIF. CDR3 DNA sequence: TGTGCCTTAAGTACTGGGGGATACGGTAAACTCATCTTT. The entire variable domain, with the rest obtained from reference TRDV3 and TRDJ1, is as follows: CDKVTQSSPDQTVASGSEVVLLCTYDTVYSNPDLFWYRIRPDYSFQFVFYGDNSRSEGADFTQGRFSVKHILTQKAFHLVISPVRTEDSATYYCALSTGGYGKLIFGKGTRVTVEP.

This clone is classed as large. The same CDR3 can be traced to other DNA sequences in this sample. This sequence joins TRDV1 and TRDJ1, with TRDD3 matching 12 bases. Germline CDR1 and CDR2: TSWWSYY and QGS. Trimming took 5 bases from V and 0 from J; bases not matched to a gene: 19. The CDR3 consists of 21 residues. The CDR3 reads CALGKFLWGIRGVIYTDKLIF. The CDR3 bases are TGTGCTCTTGGGAAGTTCCTCTGGGGGATACGCGGGGTTATTTACACCGATAAACTCATCTTT.

This clone has a count of ten or more. The protein given by TCRdb reflects a much larger clone and differs at residue 14 from this DNA's translation, likely from a read error; the protein shown is the DNA's translation. This chain links TRDV3 with TRDJ1; either TRDD2 or TRDD3 may supply D (7 bases each). Germline V CDR1 and CDR2: TVYSNPD, GDNSRS (reference sequence). The CDR3 totals 18 residues. DNA for the CDR3: TGTGCCTTTAAGTTTCCTACTAGGCTGGGGGCTCCCACCGAGAAACTCATCTTT. It codes for CAFKFPTRLGAPTEKLIF.

This clone was seen only a few times. The TCRdb protein, from a much larger clone, departs from this DNA's translation at residue 5, likely by read error; the protein shown derives from the DNA. This sequence joins TRDV2 and TRDJ1; 8 bases line up with TRDD3. No J gene is reported in TCRdb; it was inferred here by comparing the DNA with germline. Losses at the gene ends were 2 bases for V and 0 bases for J; bases not matched to a gene: 10. Germline assignment: CDR1 GEAIGNYY and CDR2 EKD. CDR3 length: 17 amino acids. CDR3 DNA: TGTGCCTGTGACATCTTACTGGGGGGGGAGAACACCGATAAACTCATCTTT. Residues: CACDILLGGENTDKLIF.

This clone has at least ten counts. TCRdb pairs this DNA with a much larger clone's protein that differs at residue 13, likely a read error; the protein shown was translated from the DNA. The rearrangement links TRDV1 to TRDJ1, with D tentatively TRDD3 (6 bases). The CDR3 is 18 amino acids. Trimming cost V 0 bases and J 5 bases, with 22 bases left between them. CDR1 TSWWSYY and CDR2 QGS come from the germline V gene. In DNA, the CDR3 is TGTGCTCTTGGGGAACTTATCCCTATTCTACTGGGTGGGGATAAACTCATCTTT. Translating it yields CALGELIPILLGGDKLIF.

This clone has at least ten counts. Translating this DNA gives a protein that differs at residue 18 from the TCRdb one, which belongs to a much larger clone; a read error is likely, and the protein shown is this translation. The J gene is TRDJ1, the V gene TRDV1; 8 nucleotides agree with TRDD3. This CDR3 region has 23 residues. The J segment lost 5 bases and the V segment lost 4 bases, leaving 33 bases of the junction unmatched. The germline CDR1 and CDR2 sequences are TSWWSYY and QGS. The DNA for the CDR3 is TGTGCTCTTGGGGTTCCGTCTATTCCCTTCCACAGTACTGGGGGGCGAGCCAAGGATAAACTCATCTTT. This gives the protein CALGVPSIPFHSTGGRAKDKLIF.

This clone was seen a handful of times. TCRdb's protein for this DNA is that of a much larger clone and differs from the translation at residue 12, likely a read error; the protein shown is the DNA translation. The chain has TRDV1 and TRDJ1; TRDD2 matches at 9 bases. Germline matching of the DNA provided the J gene here, since TCRdb leaves it blank. The germline CDR1 and CDR2 sequences are TSWWSYY and QGS. The CDR3 totals 22 residues. The J segment lost 0 bases and the V segment lost 4 bases, leaving 24 bases of the junction unmatched. Written as DNA, the CDR3 is TGTGCTCTTGGGGGTCCCGCCTTCCTACGAAACAGGGGATGGAGGTACACCGATAAACTCATCTTT. Translation: CALGGPAFLRNRGWRYTDKLIF.

On this clone itself: The mismatch at residue 8 between this DNA's translation and the TCRdb protein of a much larger clone likely reflects a read error; the protein shown is translated from the DNA. The chain combines TRDV3 with TRDJ1; 7 bases line up with TRDD3. No J gene is reported in TCRdb; it was inferred here by comparing the DNA with germline. CDR3 size: 16 residues. Trimming removed 5 bases from V and 2 bases from J; junction bases left unmatched: 17. CDR1 is TVYSNPD, CDR2 GDNSRS, per germline (reference sequence). CDR3 sequence reads: CAVLSWGHQGTDKLIF. The CDR3 bases are TGTGCCGTACTATCCTGGGGGCACCAGGGAACCGATAAACTCATCTTT. Full variable domain (outside the CDR3, taken from reference TRDV3 and TRDJ1): CDKVTQSSPDQTVASGSEVVLLCTYDTVYSNPDLFWYRIRPDYSFQFVFYGDNSRSEGADFTQGRFSVKHILTQKAFHLVISPVRTEDSATYYCAVLSWGHQGTDKLIFGKGTRVTVEP.

This clone was counted only a few times. A clone one base away is much larger, so this may be a read error. This sequence joins TRDV1 and TRDJ1, with 9 nucleotides matching TRDD3. TCRdb is silent on the J gene; assignment here came from matching the DNA to germline. Trimming removed 3 bases from V and 2 bases from J; junction bases left unmatched: 16. The CDR3 spans 19 residues. Germline V CDR1 and CDR2: TSWWSYY, QGS. CDR3 sequence reads: CALGELFYVCGGYTDKLIF. CDR3 coding DNA: TGTGCTCTTGGGGAGCTCTTCTACGTTTGTGGGGGATATACCGATAAACTCATCTTT.

Worth noting for this clone: A read error is likely here: a far larger clone is one base away. The same CDR3 can be traced to other DNA sequences in this sample. There is no J gene call, but TRAV38-2/DV8 is given as the V gene; the table's D call TRDD3 went unverified against the DNA. Germline V gene sequence: CDR1 TSESDYY, CDR2 QEAYKQQN. CDR3 size: 17 residues. CDR3 in amino acids: CAYGTPTSLGGGDKLIF. In nucleotides, the CDR3 is TGTGCTTATGGAACTCCTACGAGCCTGGGAGGGGGCGATAAACTTATCTTT.

This clone turned up a few times. The protein that TCRdb holds for this DNA derives from a much larger clone and differs from the translated DNA at residue 17, which likely indicates a read error; the protein shown here is translated from the DNA. The chain employs TRDV1 and TRDJ1; 9 bases are a match to TRDD2. The J gene comes from matching the DNA to germline here; TCRdb lacks it. V trimming: 2 bases; J trimming: 0 bases; junction bases outside the gene matches: 25. Looked up from germline, CDR1 is TSWWSYY and CDR2 is QGS. The CDR3 covers 23 residues. CDR3 sequence: CALGEIATFLRSGGFGHTDKLIF. The DNA for the CDR3 is TGTGCTCTTGGGGAAATTGCTACCTTCCTACGGTCCGGGGGATTTGGGCACACCGATAAACTCATCTTT.

Many counts were recorded for this clone. A far bigger clonotype differs at one base, so this is likely a read error. The identical CDR3 is also encoded by other nucleotide sequences in the sample. CDR3 nucleotides: TGTGCCTGTGACACCGTAGGGGGGATACGCCGGCACCACACCGATAAACTTATCTTT. Encoded protein: CACDTVGGIRRHHTDKLIF. V gene assignment gives TRDV2, but the J gene was left uncalled; TRDD3 is taken as the D call from the table, unchecked against the DNA. The CDR3 sequence is 19 residues long. CDR1 and CDR2 (germline): GEAIGNYY, EKD.

This clone was counted only a few times. The protein given by TCRdb reflects a much larger clone and differs at residue 12 from this DNA's translation, likely from a read error; the protein shown is the DNA's translation. DNA for the CDR3: TGTGCCTGTGACACGGTGTTTCTGGGGGATACGCAGGATCCCGTCACCGATAAACTCATCTTT. Amino acids: CACDTVFLGDTQDPVTDKLIF. The V gene is TRDV2, the J gene TRDJ1, with 12 positions matching TRDD3. As TCRdb names no J gene, one was assigned here on the basis of a DNA match to germline. The junction had 18 bases not matched to a gene; V was cut back by 1 base and J by 1 base. The CDR3 is 21 amino acids. Per germline, CDR1 GEAIGNYY and CDR2 EKD.

The sample holds many counts of this clone. In DNA, the CDR3 is TGTGCCTGCCGATATCCCTACCTCGTGGGGAACACCGATAAACTCATCTTT. The encoded protein is CACRYPYLVGNTDKLIF. The V call is TRDV3, the J call TRDJ1, with D possibly called TRDD2 or TRDD3 (5 bases each). As TCRdb names no J gene, one was assigned here on the basis of a DNA match to germline. V dropped 4 bases and J dropped 0 bases, with 24 bases sitting between them. The CDR3 loop spans 17 amino acids. The germline V gene encodes CDR1 TVYSNPD and CDR2 GDNSRS (reference sequence). Using reference TRDV3 and TRDJ1 for the parts outside the CDR3, the full variable domain is CDKVTQSSPDQTVASGSEVVLLCTYDTVYSNPDLFWYRIRPDYSFQFVFYGDNSRSEGADFTQGRFSVKHILTQKAFHLVISPVRTEDSATYYCACRYPYLVGNTDKLIFGKGTRVTVEP.

Points on this clone: TCRdb attributes to this sequence the protein of a much larger clone, which differs from the DNA translation at residue 5; a read error is likely, and the protein displayed is translated from the DNA. The rearrangement links TRDV1 to TRDJ1; 10 nucleotides line up with TRDD3. The J gene, absent from TCRdb, was called here by matching the DNA to germline. V lost 4 bases and J lost 1; bases outside the gene matches: 33. The CDR3 is made up of 25 amino acids. Germline loops: CDR1 TSWWSYY, CDR2 QGS. CDR3 sequence reads: CALGGILTLPLPLAGGYGVTDKLIF. DNA of the CDR3: TGTGCTCTTGGGGGAATTTTAACTCTCCCGCTTCCCCTAGCTGGGGGATATGGGGTCACCGATAAACTCATCTTT.

Comments on this clone: A single base is all that separates this from a far larger clone, so a read error is likely. The sample holds other DNA sequences that translate to the same CDR3. With the J gene uncalled, the V gene is TRDV2. Germline V gene data show CDR1 as GEAIGNYY and CDR2 as EKD. The CDR3 spans 15 residues. DNA for the CDR3: TGTGCCTGTGACACCCTAATACAAAGGACCGATAAACTCATATTT. This sequence encodes CACDTLIQRTDKLIF.

In this sample, this clone turned up many times. The protein that TCRdb holds for this DNA derives from a much larger clone and differs from the translated DNA at residue 10, which likely indicates a read error; the protein shown here is translated from the DNA. The V call is TRDV1, the J call TRDJ1; D gene unclear. Assignment of the J gene here rests on matching the DNA to germline, because TCRdb gives none. Germline lookup yields CDR1 TSWWSYY and CDR2 QGS. The CDR3 spans 14 residues. Trimming took 4 bases from V and 4 from J, leaving 13 bases between them. CDR3 coding DNA: TGTGCTCTTGGGGGGTTTCCCTTTAGCGATAAACTCATCTTT. Translation: CALGGFPFSDKLIF.

Many counts were recorded for this clone. This DNA translates differently at residue 10 from the TCRdb protein, which is that of a much larger clone; a read error is likely, and the protein shown is the DNA's own translation. The same CDR3 also results from other DNA sequences found in this sample. V and J are TRDV2 and TRDJ1; 10 bases match TRDD3. No J segment appears in TCRdb, so it was assigned here by matching the sequence to germline. Trimming took 3 bases from V and 3 from J; bases not matched to a gene: 6. The CDR3 contains 15 residues. The germline V gene encodes CDR1 GEAIGNYY and CDR2 EKD. CDR3: CACDPLGDSADKLIF. The CDR3 DNA reads as TGTGCCTGTGACCCCCTGGGGGATAGCGCCGATAAACTCATCTTT.

Comments on this clone: A far bigger clonotype differs at one base, so this is likely a read error. V usage is TRDV1 and J usage is TRDJ1; TRDD3 matches at 9 bases. Because TCRdb records no J gene, it was assigned here through a match of the DNA to germline. The ends lost 5 bases at V and 4 bases at J; junction bases unmatched: 20. The CDR3 is 19 amino acids. Germline lookup yields CDR1 TSWWSYY and CDR2 QGS. In DNA, the CDR3 is TGTGCTCTTGGGCGACCAGGCTACGTCTCTGGGGGATTTGTCGATAAACTCATCTTT. This sequence encodes CALGRPGYVSGGFVDKLIF.

As concerns this clone: TCRdb shows a much larger clone's protein in place of this DNA's translation, and the two differ at residue 6, likely through a read error; the protein shown is translated from the DNA. The chain is built from TRDV1 and TRDJ1, with TRDD3 identical over 12 bases. As TCRdb names no J gene, one was assigned here on the basis of a DNA match to germline. Losses at the gene ends were 1 base for V and 0 bases for J; bases not matched to a gene: 18. The CDR3 runs to 22 residues. Germline V gives CDR1 TSWWSYY, CDR2 QGS. CDR3 in DNA: TGTGCTCTTGGGGAACAATCTTCCAAATACTGGGGGATACCGTGGTACACCGATAAACTCATCTTT. Its protein is CALGEQSSKYWGIPWYTDKLIF.

This clone was detected a few times. TCRdb's entry gives the protein of a much larger clone, which mismatches this DNA's translation at residue 8, likely from a read error; the protein reported here is translated from the DNA. The chain uses TRAV38-2/DV8 and TRDJ1, with TRDD3 identical over 12 bases. No J segment appears in TCRdb, so it was assigned here by matching the sequence to germline. Trimming removed 1 base from V and 1 base from J; junction bases left unmatched: 26. Germline V gene sequence: CDR1 TSESDYY, CDR2 QEAYKQQN. The CDR3 totals 24 residues. CDR3 nucleotides: TGTGCTTATAGGAGCTTCGAATGCTTCCAAGCTACGTACTGGGGGATACCGGCCACCGATAAACTCATCTTT. This gives the protein CAYRSFECFQATYWGIPATDKLIF.

In regard to this clone: The protein that TCRdb holds for this DNA derives from a much larger clone and differs from the translated DNA at residue 6, which likely indicates a read error; the protein shown here is translated from the DNA. The chain recombines TRDV3 with TRDJ1; D is perhaps TRDD3 (6 bases). The J gene, absent from TCRdb, was called here by matching the DNA to germline. The CDR3 loop spans 15 amino acids. The ends were cut back, 2 bases at V and 2 bases at J, with 18 bases in the middle. The germline CDR1 and CDR2 sequences are TVYSNPD and GDNSRS (reference sequence). In DNA form, the CDR3 reads TGTGCCTTTGCCCGTGGGGGCCCTGGAACCGATAAACTCATCTTT. Translating it yields CAFARGGPGTDKLIF.

This clone was observed at least ten times. The TCRdb protein, from a much larger clone, departs from this DNA's translation at residue 5, likely by read error; the protein shown derives from the DNA. V is TRDV3 and J is TRDJ1, with 9 bases identical to TRDD3. The germline V gene has CDR1 TVYSNPD and CDR2 GDNSRS (reference sequence). Germline trimming cut 0 bases from V and 3 bases from J; bases unmatched to any gene: 17. There are 18 residues in the CDR3. The CDR3 here is CAFRPLPPWGIVSDKLIF. The CDR3 bases are TGTGCCTTTAGGCCCCTCCCGCCGTGGGGGATAGTTTCCGATAAACTCATCTTT.

Of note for this clone: The TCRdb record carries a much larger clone's protein, which differs from this DNA's translation at residue 3; a read error is the likely cause, and the protein listed here is the DNA translation. The chain uses TRDV2 and TRDJ1; 7 bases agree with TRDD3. No J gene is reported in TCRdb; it was inferred here by comparing the DNA with germline. Germline loops: CDR1 GEAIGNYY, CDR2 EKD. This CDR3 contains 15 residues. The CDR3 loop reads CARDTVSILGDKLIF. The CDR3 nucleotides read TGTGCCCGTGACACCGTTTCAATACTGGGGGATAAACTCATCTTT.

Many counts were recorded for this clone. A read error is the likely source, as a far larger clone sits one nucleotide away. This sample includes further DNA sequences coding for the same CDR3. The V gene call is TRDV1, and the J gene call is absent; the table's D call, TRDD3, has no DNA check behind it. Germline V gene sequence: CDR1 TSWWSYY, CDR2 QGS. The CDR3 extends over 19 amino acids. The CDR3 bases are TGTGCTCTTGGGGAAATCCAAGGGGTCTGGGGGACGTCCACCGATAAACTCATCTTC. It yields the protein CALGEIQGVWGTSTDKLIF.